These T cell receptor beta chains were read from a single sample in a study of shared clonotypes between healthy human individuals. Generated by immunoSEQ multiplex PCR, the TCRdb table keeps only in-frame clones and is missing some. The sample has approximately 1,500,000 clones, around 97% seen once. The sequenced sample was naive CD4+ T cells sorted from blood. The receptors stem from a young man in good health. CDR3s include the opening cysteine and the closing phenylalanine or tryptophan. The order of the fields is J gene, V gene, D gene, clone size, CDR3 protein, CDR3 DNA. The D gene is left open where the match is weak. Size is omitted from some rows. Given values are once, few, many or a class for expanded clones.

J: TRBJ2-7; V: TRBV6-5; D: .; size: .; CDR3: CASTSDSGYEQYF; DNA: TGTGCCAGCACTTCGGACAGTGGCTACGAGCAGTACTTC
J: TRBJ1-5; V: TRBV19; D: .; size: .; CDR3: CASSSLRAGSGNQPQHF; DNA: TGTGCCAGTAGTTCTCTCCGGGCGGGGTCGGGCAATCAGCCCCAGCATTTT
J: TRBJ2-7; V: TRBV7-9; D: TRBD2; size: .; CDR3: CASSLGLASPRTDEQYF; DNA: TGTGCCAGCAGCTTAGGACTAGCGTCCCCCAGAACTGACGAGCAGTACTTC
J: TRBJ1-1; V: TRBV28; D: .; size: once; CDR3: CASSFQGGGTEAFF; DNA: TGTGCCAGCAGTTTTCAAGGAGGGGGCACTGAAGCTTTCTTT
J: TRBJ1-2; V: TRBV2; D: .; size: .; CDR3: CASSRDRPNYGYTF; DNA: TGTGCCAGCAGTAGAGACAGGCCTAACTATGGCTACACCTTC
J: TRBJ1-1; V: TRBV10-3; D: TRBD1; size: .; CDR3: CAISDLTGGSFTEAFF; DNA: TGTGCCATCAGTGACCTAACAGGGGGTTCTTTCACTGAAGCTTTCTTT
J: TRBJ2-5; V: TRBV7-2; D: .; size: .; CDR3: CASSLDFGTQYF; DNA: TGTGCCAGCAGCTTAGACTTCGGAACCCAGTACTTC
J: TRBJ1-1; V: TRBV5-4; D: .; size: .; CDR3: CASSLKNRTVMNTEAFF; DNA: TGTGCCAGCAGCTTAAAAAACAGGACCGTCATGAACACTGAAGCTTTCTTT
J: TRBJ2-4; V: TRBV6-6; D: .; size: .; CDR3: CASTTAKNIQYF; DNA: TGTGCCAGCACCACGGCCAAAAACATTCAGTACTTC
J: TRBJ1-1; V: TRBV4-1; D: .; size: once; CDR3: CASSQDHLGEAFF; DNA: TGCGCCAGCAGCCAAGATCACCTGGGTGAAGCTTTCTTT
J: TRBJ1-1; V: TRBV29-1; D: TRBD1; size: .; CDR3: CSVEPWDRGNTEAFF; DNA: TGCAGCGTTGAACCGTGGGACAGGGGGAACACTGAAGCTTTCTTT
J: TRBJ1-3; V: TRBV7-9; D: .; size: .; CDR3: CASSQGGHPGGNTIYF; DNA: TGTGCCAGCAGCCAGGGTGGGCACCCTGGGGGAAACACCATATATTTT
J: TRBJ2-2; V: TRBV7-9; D: .; size: .; CDR3: CASSLYRSGKRRVVELFF; DNA: TGTGCCAGCAGCTTATATCGGTCGGGCAAGCGCCGGGTCGTGGAGCTGTTTTTT
J: TRBJ2-6; V: TRBV5-1; D: .; size: .; CDR3: CASSLFGSASGANVLTF; DNA: TGCGCCAGCAGCTTGTTCGGGAGTGCCTCTGGGGCCAACGTCCTGACTTTC
J: TRBJ2-6; V: TRBV19; D: .; size: .; CDR3: CASSMNKGASLSSGANVLTF; DNA: TGTGCCAGTAGTATGAATAAAGGTGCGTCCCTTAGCTCTGGGGCCAACGTCCTGACTTTC
J: TRBJ2-1; V: TRBV27; D: TRBD1; size: .; CDR3: CASSPWTGGNEQFF; DNA: TGTGCCAGCAGTCCCTGGACAGGGGGGAATGAGCAGTTCTTC
J: TRBJ1-5; V: TRBV23-1; D: .; size: .; CDR3: CASSQSESEDSNQPQHF; DNA: TGCGCCAGCAGTCAATCGGAGTCCGAAGATAGCAATCAGCCCCAGCATTTT
J: TRBJ2-5; V: TRBV11-2; D: .; size: .; CDR3: CASSKTNRDWETQYF; DNA: TGTGCCAGCAGCAAGACAAACAGGGACTGGGAGACCCAGTACTTC
J: TRBJ2-3; V: TRBV5-1; D: TRBD2; size: .; CDR3: CASSVGLAYTDTQYF; DNA: TGCGCCAGCAGCGTGGGACTAGCCTACACAGATACGCAGTATTTT
J: TRBJ2-7; V: TRBV12-5; D: .; size: .; CDR3: CASGLSPRDEQYF; DNA: TGTGCTAGTGGTTTGTCCCCTCGGGACGAGCAGTACTTC
J: TRBJ1-1; V: TRBV2; D: .; size: .; CDR3: CASRQAWEGTEAFF; DNA: TGTGCCAGCCGGCAGGCATGGGAAGGCACTGAAGCTTTCTTT
J: TRBJ1-2; V: TRBV9; D: .; size: .; CDR3: CASSVQGNYGYTF; DNA: TGTGCCAGCAGCGTACAGGGAAACTATGGCTACACCTTC
J: TRBJ1-1; V: TRBV4-3; D: .; size: .; CDR3: CASSHHLRVNTEAFF; DNA: TGCGCCAGCAGCCACCATCTCCGAGTGAACACTGAAGCTTTCTTT
J: TRBJ1-1; V: TRBV5-4; D: .; size: .; CDR3: CASSLVGTDEAFF; DNA: TGTGCCAGCAGCTTGGTGGGGACGGATGAAGCTTTCTTT
J: TRBJ2-7; V: TRBV21-1; D: .; size: .; CDR3: CASSKAGPSSYEQYF; DNA: TGTGCCAGCAGCAAAGCTGGCCCAAGCTCCTACGAGCAGTACTTC
J: TRBJ1-4; V: TRBV4-3; D: TRBD1; size: once; CDR3: CASSRDRQGAYNEKLFF; DNA: TGCGCCAGCAGCCGCGACCGCCAGGGGGCTTATAATGAAAAACTGTTTTTT
J: TRBJ2-7; V: TRBV27; D: .; size: .; CDR3: CASNPGRPSSYEQYF; DNA: TGTGCCAGCAACCCCGGGAGACCCTCCTCCTACGAGCAGTACTTC
J: TRBJ2-5; V: TRBV7-9; D: .; size: .; CDR3: CASSLRELQETQYF; DNA: TGTGCCAGCAGCCTCAGGGAGCTGCAAGAGACCCAGTACTTC
J: TRBJ1-4; V: TRBV5-4; D: TRBD1; size: .; CDR3: CASSLGTGGDEKLFF; DNA: TGTGCCAGCAGCTTAGGGACAGGGGGCGATGAAAAACTGTTTTTT
J: TRBJ2-5; V: TRBV30; D: .; size: .; CDR3: CAWNSGQALWSPLYF; DNA: TGTGCCTGGAATAGCGGACAGGCTTTGTGGTCCCCCCTTTACTTC
J: TRBJ2-6; V: TRBV27; D: .; size: .; CDR3: CASRFWGSGANVLTF; DNA: TGTGCCAGCAGATTCTGGGGGTCTGGGGCCAACGTCCTGACTTTC
J: TRBJ2-3; V: TRBV28; D: TRBD2; size: few; CDR3: CASASGILKTSTDTQYF; DNA: TGTGCCAGCGCTAGCGGGATACTCAAAACTAGCACAGATACGCAGTATTTT
J: TRBJ2-3; V: TRBV29-1; D: TRBD2; size: .; CDR3: CSPRGLAGLTDTQYF; DNA: TGCAGCCCTCGGGGCCTAGCGGGGCTCACAGATACGCAGTATTTT
J: TRBJ1-2; V: TRBV6-1; D: .; size: .; CDR3: CASSEALRGGYTF; DNA: TGTGCCAGCAGTGAAGCGCTGAGGGGAGGCTACACCTTC
J: TRBJ1-4; V: TRBV6-5; D: .; size: .; CDR3: CASSMDSVNEKLFF; DNA: TGTGCCAGCAGTATGGACAGCGTAAATGAAAAACTGTTTTTT
J: TRBJ1-5; V: TRBV6-4; D: .; size: .; CDR3: CASSDPQDERRQPQHF; DNA: TGTGCCAGCAGTGACCCTCAAGACGAACGGAGACAGCCCCAGCATTTT
J: TRBJ2-3; V: TRBV7-6; D: .; size: .; CDR3: CASSLVLGGGTDTQYF; DNA: TGTGCCAGCAGCTTAGTTTTAGGAGGGGGCACAGATACGCAGTATTTT
J: TRBJ2-1; V: TRBV11-2; D: .; size: .; CDR3: CASSFEGSHPNNEQFF; DNA: TGTGCCAGCAGCTTCGAAGGGAGCCATCCCAACAATGAGCAGTTCTTC
J: TRBJ1-1; V: TRBV28; D: .; size: .; CDR3: CASDRGRTTEAFF; DNA: TGTGCCTCGGATAGGGGAAGGACCACTGAAGCTTTCTTT
J: TRBJ1-5; V: TRBV6-1; D: TRBD1; size: .; CDR3: CASSGGTVNQPQHF; DNA: TGTGCCAGCAGTGGCGGGACAGTGAATCAGCCCCAGCATTTT
J: TRBJ2-5; V: TRBV10-3; D: TRBD2; size: .; CDR3: CAVSGPGLAGETQYF; DNA: TGTGCCGTATCAGGCCCCGGACTAGCGGGAGAGACCCAGTACTTC
J: TRBJ2-7; V: TRBV21-1; D: .; size: .; CDR3: CVSYRINAPSYEQYF; DNA: TGTGTCAGCTACAGAATAAACGCGCCATCCTACGAGCAGTACTTC
J: TRBJ2-1; V: TRBV15; D: .; size: .; CDR3: CATSRDRQGYNEQFF; DNA: TGTGCCACCAGCAGAGATCGTCAGGGTTACAATGAGCAGTTCTTC
J: TRBJ2-7; V: TRBV28; D: .; size: .; CDR3: CASRGQYWVSYEQYF; DNA: TGTGCCAGCAGAGGCCAGTATTGGGTTTCCTACGAGCAGTACTTC
J: TRBJ2-3; V: TRBV9; D: .; size: .; CDR3: CASNLGGRGSTDTQYF; DNA: TGTGCCAGCAACCTAGGGGGGAGGGGAAGCACAGATACGCAGTATTTT
J: TRBJ2-1; V: TRBV15; D: .; size: .; CDR3: CATSRDYRGGNEQFF; DNA: TGTGCCACCAGCAGAGATTATCGCGGCGGCAATGAGCAGTTCTTC